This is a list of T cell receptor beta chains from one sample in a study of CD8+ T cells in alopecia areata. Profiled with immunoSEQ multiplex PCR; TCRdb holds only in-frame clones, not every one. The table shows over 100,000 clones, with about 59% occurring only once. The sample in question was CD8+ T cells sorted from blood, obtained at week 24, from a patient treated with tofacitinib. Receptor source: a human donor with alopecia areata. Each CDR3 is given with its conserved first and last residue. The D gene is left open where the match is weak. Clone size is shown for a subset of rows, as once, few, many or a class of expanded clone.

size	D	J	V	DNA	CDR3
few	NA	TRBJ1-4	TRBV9	TGTGCCAGCAGCGCTAACCCGTCACGACTCGGGAATGAAAAACTGTTTTTT	CASSANPSRLGNEKLFF
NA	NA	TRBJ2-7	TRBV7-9	TGTGCCAGCAGCCCTAGGCTCGAGCAGTACTTC	CASSPRLEQYF
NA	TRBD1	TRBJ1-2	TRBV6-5	TGTGCCAGCAGTTATCGAGCCGGGACAGATGGCTACACCTTC	CASSYRAGTDGYTF
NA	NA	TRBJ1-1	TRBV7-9	TGTGCCAGCAGCTTAGCCCGGGGTCCCGCTGAAGCTTTCTTT	CASSLARGPAEAFF
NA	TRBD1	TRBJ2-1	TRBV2	TGTGCCAGCAGTGAAGGAGGGGGCCCCTACAATGAGCAGTTCTTC	CASSEGGGPYNEQFF
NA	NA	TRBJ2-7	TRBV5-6	TGTGCCAGCAGCTTGGTGGGCAGTTCCTACGAGCAGTACTTC	CASSLVGSSYEQYF
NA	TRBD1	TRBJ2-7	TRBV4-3	TGCGCCAGCAGCCAAGGACAGGGAATCTCCTACGAGCAGTACTTC	CASSQGQGISYEQYF
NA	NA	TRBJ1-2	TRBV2	TGTGCCAGCAGTGAAGGGGCAGGGACTAACTATGGCTACACCTTC	CASSEGAGTNYGYTF
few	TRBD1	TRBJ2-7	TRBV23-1	TGCGCCAGCAGTCTGGGACAGGGTGGGAGCTCCTACGAGCAGTACTTC	CASSLGQGGSSYEQYF
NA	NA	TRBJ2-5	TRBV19	TGTGCCAGTAGTAACCACAGGGTGGGTTTTCCGGAGACCCAGTACTTC	CASSNHRVGFPETQYF
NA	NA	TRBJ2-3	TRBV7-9	TGTGCCAGCAGCCCCCGCCTCACAGATACGCAGTATTTT	CASSPRLTDTQYF
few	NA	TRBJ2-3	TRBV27	TGTGCCAGCAGTTTATCTTCCTCGTGGGGCACAGATACGCAGTATTTT	CASSLSSSWGTDTQYF
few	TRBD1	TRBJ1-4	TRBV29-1	TGCAGCGTTGATTTAGGGACAGATAATGAAAAACTGTTTTTT	CSVDLGTDNEKLFF
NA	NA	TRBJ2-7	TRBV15	TGTGCCACCGGGCAGGGAAACTCCTACGAGCAGTACTTC	CATGQGNSYEQYF
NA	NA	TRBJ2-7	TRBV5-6	TGTGCCAGCAGCTCCTGGGACGTTTCTCCCTACGAGCAGTACTTC	CASSSWDVSPYEQYF
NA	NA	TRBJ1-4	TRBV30	TGTGCCTGGACCTTCGTGGGGAGTAATGAAAAACTGTTTTTT	CAWTFVGSNEKLFF
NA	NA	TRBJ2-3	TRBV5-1	TGCGCCAGCAGCTTGTTGGGCGCAGATACGCAGTATTTT	CASSLLGADTQYF
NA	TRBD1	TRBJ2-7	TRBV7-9	TGTGCCAGCAGCGTCTCCGGGACAGGGCACTACGAGCAGTACTTC	CASSVSGTGHYEQYF
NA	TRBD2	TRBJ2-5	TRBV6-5	TGTGCCAGCAGTTACGGACTAGCGGGGGAGGGTGAGACCCAGTACTTC	CASSYGLAGEGETQYF
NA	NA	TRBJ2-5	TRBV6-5	TGTGCCAGCAGACAGTTCGGCCCAGAGACCCAGTACTTC	CASRQFGPETQYF
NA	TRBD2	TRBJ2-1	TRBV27	TGTGCCAGTGACTTGGGACTAGCGGGGGGGCACGAGCAGTTCTTC	CASDLGLAGGHEQFF
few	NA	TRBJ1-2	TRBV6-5	TGTGCCAGCACTCCCGAACCACCCGGCGACTATGGCTACACCTTC	CASTPEPPGDYGYTF
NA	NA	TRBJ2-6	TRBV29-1	TGCAGCGTTGAATTACAGGGTCTCTCTGGGGCCAACGTCCTGACTTTC	CSVELQGLSGANVLTF
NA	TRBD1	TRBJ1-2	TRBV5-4	TGTGCCAGCAGCTTGGAGGGACAGGGCGGCTACACCTTC	CASSLEGQGGYTF
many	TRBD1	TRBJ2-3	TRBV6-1	TGTGCCAGCAGTGAAGGGACAGGGGGCACAGATACGCAGTATTTT	CASSEGTGGTDTQYF
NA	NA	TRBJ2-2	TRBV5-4	TGTGCCAGCGATACGAACACCGGGGAGCTGTTTTTT	CASDTNTGELFF
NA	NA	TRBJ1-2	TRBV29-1	TGCAGCGTTGAGAGTGACTCTCTCAACTATGGCTACACCTTC	CSVESDSLNYGYTF
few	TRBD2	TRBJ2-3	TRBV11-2	TGTGCCAGCAGCTTAGGACTAGCGGGTGCCACTAGCACAGATACGCAGTATTTT	CASSLGLAGATSTDTQYF
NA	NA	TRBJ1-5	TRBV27	TGTGCCAGCAGTTATACGGGGTTAGCTCAGCCCCAGCATTTT	CASSYTGLAQPQHF
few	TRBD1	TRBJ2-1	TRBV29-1	TGCAGCGTTCCCGGACAGGGGGTCGGAGTTGAGCAGTTCTTC	CSVPGQGVGVEQFF
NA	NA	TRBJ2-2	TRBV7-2	TGTGCCAGCAGCTTCTCGAACACCGGGGAGCTGTTTTTT	CASSFSNTGELFF
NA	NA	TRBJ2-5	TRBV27	TGTGCCAGCAGTTCGCGTGGGGTCGGGGGCCAGTACTTC	CASSSRGVGGQYF
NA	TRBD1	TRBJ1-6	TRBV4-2	TGTGCCAGCAGCCAGGACAGGGTAACAGACTCCTATAATTCACCCCTCCACTTT	CASSQDRVTDSYNSPLHF
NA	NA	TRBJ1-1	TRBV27	TGTGCCAGCAGTTTATACGGGGGCACTGAAGCTTTCTTT	CASSLYGGTEAFF
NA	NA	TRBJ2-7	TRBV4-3	TGCGCCAGCAGCCAAGCACCCAGGGGTACTAACGAGCAGTACTTC	CASSQAPRGTNEQYF
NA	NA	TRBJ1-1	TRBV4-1	TGCGCCAGCAGCCACCGACCTACAAGGAACACTGAAGCTTTCTTT	CASSHRPTRNTEAFF
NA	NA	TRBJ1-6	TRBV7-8	TGTGCCAGCAGCTTAGGGGTAGGGGGGGATTCACCCCTCCACTTT	CASSLGVGGDSPLHF
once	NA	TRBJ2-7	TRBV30	TGTGCCTGGAGTGTACCGCGAGGGGGAGCCTACGAGCAGTACTTC	CAWSVPRGGAYEQYF
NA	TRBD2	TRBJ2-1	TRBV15	TGTGCCACCAGCAGAGATTCGGGGGCTAGCGGGGAGCAGTTCTTC	CATSRDSGASGEQFF
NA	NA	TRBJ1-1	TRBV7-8	TGTGCCAGCGGGCCGGGTACTGAAGCTTTCTTT	CASGPGTEAFF
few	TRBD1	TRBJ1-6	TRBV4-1	TGCGCCAGCAGCCAGGTTGACAGGGGAAATTCACCCCTCCACTTT	CASSQVDRGNSPLHF
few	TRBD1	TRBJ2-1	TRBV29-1	TGCAGCGTTGAAGATAGGGACAGGGCTAACGAGCAGTTCTTC	CSVEDRDRANEQFF
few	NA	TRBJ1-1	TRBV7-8	TGTGCCAGCAGCTTAGCCGATCAGGGGAGCGCCCCTGAAGCTTTCTTT	CASSLADQGSAPEAFF
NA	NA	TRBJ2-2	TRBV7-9	TGTGCCAGCAGCAGGCTAAACCGGGGCACCGGGGAGCTGTTTTTT	CASSRLNRGTGELFF
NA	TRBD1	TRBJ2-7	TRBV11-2	TGTGCCAGCAGCTTAGTTGGGACAGTCCCATTGGGCTTC	CASSLVGTVPLGF
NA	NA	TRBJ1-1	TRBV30	TGTGCCTGGAGTGTACCGCCAGCTAACACTGAAGCTTTCTTT	CAWSVPPANTEAFF
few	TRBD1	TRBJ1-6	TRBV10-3	TGTGCCATCAGTACAGGGGAGTCAACCTATAATTCACCCCTCCACTTT	CAISTGESTYNSPLHF
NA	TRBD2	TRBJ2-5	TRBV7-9	TGTGCCAGCAGCTTGTTGCGGGGGGAAGAGACCCAGTACTTC	CASSLLRGEETQYF
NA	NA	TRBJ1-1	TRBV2	TGTGCCAGCAGTGAGGGCACCCAGGGAGGACTTGGCACTGAAGCTTTCTTT	CASSEGTQGGLGTEAFF
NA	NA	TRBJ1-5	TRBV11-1	TGTGCCAGCAGCCCCTGGGAGGGGGAGCCCCAGCATTTT	CASSPWEGEPQHF
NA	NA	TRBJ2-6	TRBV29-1	TGCAGCGTTGAAAGCGGGACAGGAGGCGTCTCTGGGGCCAACGTCCTGACTTTC	CSVESGTGGVSGANVLTF
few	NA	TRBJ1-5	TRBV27	TGTGCCAGCAGTTTATGGGGGCCAAATCAGCCCCAGCATTTT	CASSLWGPNQPQHF
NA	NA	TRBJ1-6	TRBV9	TGTGCCAGCAGCGTAGACGGGGGCTCCTATAATTCACCCCTCCACTTT	CASSVDGGSYNSPLHF
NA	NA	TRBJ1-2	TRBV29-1	TGCAGCGTGCCCGGGAACCCAGGGGGCTACACCTTC	CSVPGNPGGYTF
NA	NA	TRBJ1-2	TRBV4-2	TGTGCCAGCAGCCAACTGAGCGGGTTTGGGGGCTATACCTTC	CASSQLSGFGGYTF
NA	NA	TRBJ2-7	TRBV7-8	TGTGCCAGCAGTTTAGCTGGAGCCTACGAGCAGTACTTC	CASSLAGAYEQYF
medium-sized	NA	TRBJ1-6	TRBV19	TGTGCCAGTAGTATGTCCGGGGATTCACCCCTCCACTTT	CASSMSGDSPLHF